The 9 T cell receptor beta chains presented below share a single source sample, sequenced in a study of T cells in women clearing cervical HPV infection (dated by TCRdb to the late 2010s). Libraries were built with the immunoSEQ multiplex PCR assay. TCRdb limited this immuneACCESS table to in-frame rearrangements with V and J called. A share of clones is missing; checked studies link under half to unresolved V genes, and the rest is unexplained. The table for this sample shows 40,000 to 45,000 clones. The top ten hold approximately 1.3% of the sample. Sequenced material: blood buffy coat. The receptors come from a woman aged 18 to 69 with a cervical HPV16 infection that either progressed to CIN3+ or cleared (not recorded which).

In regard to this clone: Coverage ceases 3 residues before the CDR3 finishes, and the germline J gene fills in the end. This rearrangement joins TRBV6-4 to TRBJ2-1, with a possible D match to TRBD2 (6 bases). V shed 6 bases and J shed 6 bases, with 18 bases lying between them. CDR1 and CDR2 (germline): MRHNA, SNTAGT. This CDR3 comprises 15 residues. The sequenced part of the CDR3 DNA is TGTGCCAGCAGCATCGCGGGGACCCTCCCCAATGAG. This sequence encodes CASSIAGTLPNE. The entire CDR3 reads CASSIAGTLPNEQFF.

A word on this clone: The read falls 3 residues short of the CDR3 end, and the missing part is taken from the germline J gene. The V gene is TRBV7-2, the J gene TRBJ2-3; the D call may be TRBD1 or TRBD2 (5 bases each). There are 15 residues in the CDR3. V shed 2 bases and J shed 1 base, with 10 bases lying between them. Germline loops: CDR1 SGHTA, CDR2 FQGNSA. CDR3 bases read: TGTGCCAGCAGCTTAAGAGGGGCTGGCACAGATACG. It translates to CASSLRGAGTDT. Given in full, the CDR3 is CASSLRGAGTDTQYF.

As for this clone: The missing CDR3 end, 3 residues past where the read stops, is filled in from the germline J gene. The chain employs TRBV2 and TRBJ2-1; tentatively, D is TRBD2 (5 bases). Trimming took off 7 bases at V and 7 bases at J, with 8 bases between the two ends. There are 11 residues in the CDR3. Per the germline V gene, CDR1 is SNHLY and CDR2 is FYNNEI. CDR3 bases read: TGTGCCAGCACGGGGTGGAATGAG. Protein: CASTGWNE. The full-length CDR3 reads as CASTGWNEQFF.

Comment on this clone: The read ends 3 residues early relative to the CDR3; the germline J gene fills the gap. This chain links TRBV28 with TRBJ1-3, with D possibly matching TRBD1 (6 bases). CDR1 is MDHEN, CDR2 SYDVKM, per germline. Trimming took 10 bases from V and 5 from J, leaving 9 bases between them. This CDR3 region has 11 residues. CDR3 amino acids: CATRDRNTIYF. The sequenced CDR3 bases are TGTGCCACAAGGGACAGAAACACC.

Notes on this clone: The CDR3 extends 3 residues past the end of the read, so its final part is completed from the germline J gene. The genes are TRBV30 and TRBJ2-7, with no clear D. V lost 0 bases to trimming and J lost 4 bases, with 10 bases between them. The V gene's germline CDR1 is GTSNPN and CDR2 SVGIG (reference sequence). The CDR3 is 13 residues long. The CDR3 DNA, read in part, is TGTGCCTGGAGTGTACCGGGTAGGTACGAG. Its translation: CAWSVPGRYE. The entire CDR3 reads CAWSVPGRYEQYF.

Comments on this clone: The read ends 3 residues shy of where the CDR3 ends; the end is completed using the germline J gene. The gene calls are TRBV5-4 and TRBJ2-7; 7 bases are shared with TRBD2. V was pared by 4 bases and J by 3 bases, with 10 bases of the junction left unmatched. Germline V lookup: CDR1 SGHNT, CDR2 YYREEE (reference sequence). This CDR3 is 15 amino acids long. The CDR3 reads CASSRGEREVYEQYF. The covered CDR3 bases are TGTGCCAGCAGCCGGGGGGAGCGGGAAGTCTACGAG.

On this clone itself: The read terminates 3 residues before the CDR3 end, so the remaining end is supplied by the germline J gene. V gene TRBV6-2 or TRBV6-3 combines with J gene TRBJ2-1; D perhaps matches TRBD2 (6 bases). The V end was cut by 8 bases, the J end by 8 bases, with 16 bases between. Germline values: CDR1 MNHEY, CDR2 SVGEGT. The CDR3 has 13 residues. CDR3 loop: CASVGAGSYEQFF. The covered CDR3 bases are TGTGCCAGCGTTGGGGCCGGGAGCTATGAG.

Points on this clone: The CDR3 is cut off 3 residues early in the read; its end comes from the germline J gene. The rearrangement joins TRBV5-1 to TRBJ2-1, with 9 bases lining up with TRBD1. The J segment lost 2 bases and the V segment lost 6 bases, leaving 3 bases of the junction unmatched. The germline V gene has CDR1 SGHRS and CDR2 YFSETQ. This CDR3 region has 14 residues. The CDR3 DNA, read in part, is TGCGCCAGCACCCGGGACAGGGCCTACAATGAG. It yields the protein CASTRDRAYNE. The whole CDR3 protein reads CASTRDRAYNEQFF.

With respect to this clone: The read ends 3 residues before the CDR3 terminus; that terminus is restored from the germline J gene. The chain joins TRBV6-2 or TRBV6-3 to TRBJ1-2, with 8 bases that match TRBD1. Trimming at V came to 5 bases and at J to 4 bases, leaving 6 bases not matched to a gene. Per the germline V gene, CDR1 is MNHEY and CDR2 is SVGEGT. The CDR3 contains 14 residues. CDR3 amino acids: CASSTGGPRYGYTF. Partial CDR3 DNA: TGTGCCAGCAGTACAGGGGGTCCGCGCTATGGC.